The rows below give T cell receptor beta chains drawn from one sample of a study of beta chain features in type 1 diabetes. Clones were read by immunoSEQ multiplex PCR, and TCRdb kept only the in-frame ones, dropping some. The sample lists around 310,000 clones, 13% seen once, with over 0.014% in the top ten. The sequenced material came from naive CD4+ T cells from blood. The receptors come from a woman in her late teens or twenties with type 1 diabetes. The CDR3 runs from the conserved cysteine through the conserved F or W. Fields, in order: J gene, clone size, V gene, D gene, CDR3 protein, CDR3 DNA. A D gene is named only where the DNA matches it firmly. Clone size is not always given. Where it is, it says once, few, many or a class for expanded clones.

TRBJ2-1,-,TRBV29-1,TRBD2,CSVAQRGSYNEQFF,TGCAGCGTTGCCCAGCGGGGATCTTACAATGAGCAGTTCTTC
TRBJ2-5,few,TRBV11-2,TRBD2,CASSSGGSGSYVQTQYF,TGTGCCAGCAGCAGTGGGGGTAGCGGGAGTTACGTACAGACCCAGTACTTC
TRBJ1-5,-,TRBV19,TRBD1,CASSRQGVSNQPQHF,TGTGCCAGTAGCAGACAGGGCGTTAGCAATCAGCCCCAGCATTTT
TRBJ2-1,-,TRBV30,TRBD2,CAWSSDSGKSSYNEQFF,TGTGCCTGGAGTTCGGATAGCGGGAAGAGCTCCTACAATGAGCAGTTCTTC
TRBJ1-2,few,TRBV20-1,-,CSAERRMGYTF,TGCAGTGCAGAGAGGAGGATGGGCTACACCTTC
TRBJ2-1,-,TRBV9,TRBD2,CASSVGTTSGPKSSEQFF,TGTGCCAGCAGCGTAGGTACAACTAGCGGCCCAAAAAGTAGTGAGCAGTTCTTC
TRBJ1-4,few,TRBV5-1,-,CASSFDRSNEKLFF,TGCGCCAGCAGCTTCGACAGGAGTAATGAAAAACTGTTTTTT
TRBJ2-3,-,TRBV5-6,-,CASSLGELATQYF,TGTGCCAGCAGCTTGGGGGAGCTAGCGACGCAGTATTTT
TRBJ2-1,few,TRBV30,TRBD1,CAGQGANEQFF,TGTGCCGGACAGGGGGCGAATGAGCAGTTCTTC
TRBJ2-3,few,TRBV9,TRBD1,CASSPRTGDTDTQYF,TGTGCCAGCAGCCCTCGGACAGGAGACACAGATACGCAGTATTTT
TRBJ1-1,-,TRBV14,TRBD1,CASSPGTGAMNTEAFF,TGTGCCAGCAGCCCGGGGACAGGAGCTATGAACACTGAAGCTTTCTTT
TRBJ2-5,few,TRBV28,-,CASSFRRALGETQYF,TGTGCCAGCAGTTTTAGGAGGGCACTCGGAGAGACCCAGTACTTC
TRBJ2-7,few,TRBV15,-,CATSRDRVDYEQYF,TGTGCCACCAGCAGAGACAGGGTGGACTACGAGCAGTACTTC
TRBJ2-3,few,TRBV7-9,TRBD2,CASSLAGADTQYF,TGTGCCAGCAGCCTAGCGGGAGCGGATACGCAGTATTTT
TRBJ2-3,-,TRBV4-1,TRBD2,CASSQDTSGRAMNTQYF,TGCGCCAGCAGCCAGGACACTAGCGGGAGGGCAATGAATACGCAGTATTTT
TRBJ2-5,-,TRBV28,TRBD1,CASRDYRGQGAETQYF,TGTGCCAGCCGAGATTACCGCGGACAGGGGGCAGAGACCCAGTACTTC
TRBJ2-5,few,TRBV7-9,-,CASSSRATQETQYF,TGTGCCAGCAGCTCCAGGGCGACCCAAGAGACCCAGTACTTC
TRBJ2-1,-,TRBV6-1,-,CASSRSQDNEQFF,TGTGCCAGCAGTAGGTCTCAGGACAATGAGCAGTTCTTC
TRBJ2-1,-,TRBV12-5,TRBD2,CASGFVIHLAGSGGGEQFF,TGTGCTAGTGGTTTCGTGATCCATCTAGCGGGCTCCGGAGGGGGGGAGCAGTTCTTC
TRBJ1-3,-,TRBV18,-,CASSSTDFSSGNTIYF,TGTGCCAGCTCATCCACCGACTTCTCCTCTGGAAACACCATATATTTT
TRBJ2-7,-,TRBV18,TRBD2,CASSPGGGRQYF,TGTGCCAGCTCACCTGGGGGGGGAAGACAGTACTTC
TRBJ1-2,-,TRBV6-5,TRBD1,CASITRQGTNYGYTF,TGTGCCAGCATCACCCGACAGGGGACTAACTATGGCTACACCTTC
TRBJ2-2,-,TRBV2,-,CASTRTLTSGELFF,TGTGCCAGCACGCGGACTTTAACCAGCGGGGAGCTGTTTTTT
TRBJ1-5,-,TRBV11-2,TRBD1,CASSFTGGGQPQHF,TGTGCCAGCAGCTTTACAGGGGGTGGGCAGCCCCAGCATTTT
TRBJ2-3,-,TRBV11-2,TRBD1,CASSPWTGSADTQYF,TGTGCCAGCAGCCCCTGGACAGGGAGCGCAGATACGCAGTATTTT
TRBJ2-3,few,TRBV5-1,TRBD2,CASSFRLAGGPDTQYF,TGCGCCAGCAGCTTCAGACTAGCGGGAGGTCCAGATACGCAGTATTTT
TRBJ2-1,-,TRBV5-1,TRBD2,CASSLPTLTGTSVTISSYNEQFF,TGCGCCAGCAGCTTACCTACCCTTACCGGGACTAGCGTCACAATAAGCTCCTACAATGAGCAGTTCTTC
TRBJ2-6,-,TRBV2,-,CASTQTISGANVLTF,TGTGCCAGCACCCAAACTATCTCTGGGGCCAACGTCCTGACTTTC
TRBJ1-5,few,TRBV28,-,CASSRSWGGSGGNQPQHF,TGTGCCAGCAGTCGAAGCTGGGGGGGGTCGGGAGGCAATCAGCCCCAGCATTTT
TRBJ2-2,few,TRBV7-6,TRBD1,CASSPQQGVFPTGELFF,TGTGCCAGCAGCCCCCAACAGGGGGTATTCCCCACCGGGGAGCTGTTTTTT
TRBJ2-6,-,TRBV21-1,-,CASSIWGRKRGRTGANVLTF,TGTGCCAGCAGCATTTGGGGTCGCAAGCGGGGACGAACTGGGGCCAACGTCCTGACTTTC